This T cell receptor (beta chain) was retrieved from a study of T cell responses to AZD1222 COVID-19 vaccine. This CDR3 region has 15 residues. Trimming cost V 4 bases and J 5 bases; bases outside gene matches: 3. Looked up from germline, CDR1 is SGDLS and CDR2 is YYNGEE. The table came from immunoSEQ multiplex PCR; TCRdb's copy has only in-frame clones and leaves some out. This table holds 140,000 or so clones, 80% to 95% found once. This chain uses TRBV9 with TRBJ2-3; 14 positions match TRBD2. The TCR was taken from an adult in good health. The material was peripheral blood, obtained on day 0 of AZD1222 vaccination. The CDR3 coding sequence is TGTGCCAGCAGCTCGGGACTAGCGGGAGTAGATACGCAGTATTTT. Encoded protein: CASSSGLAGVDTQYF.